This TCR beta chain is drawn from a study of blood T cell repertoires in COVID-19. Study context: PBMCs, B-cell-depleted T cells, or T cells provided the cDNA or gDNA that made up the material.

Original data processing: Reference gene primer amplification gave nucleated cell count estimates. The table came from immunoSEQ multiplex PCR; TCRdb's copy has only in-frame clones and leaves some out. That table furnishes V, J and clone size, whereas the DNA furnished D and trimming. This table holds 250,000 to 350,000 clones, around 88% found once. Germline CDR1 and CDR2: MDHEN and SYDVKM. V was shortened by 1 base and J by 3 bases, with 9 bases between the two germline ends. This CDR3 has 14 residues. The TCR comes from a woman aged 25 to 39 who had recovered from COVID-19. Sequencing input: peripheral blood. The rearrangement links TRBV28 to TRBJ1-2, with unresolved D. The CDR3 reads CASSLYGVDYGYTF. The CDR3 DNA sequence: TGTGCCAGCAGTTTATACGGGGTCGACTATGGCTACACCTTC.